What follows are 17 T cell receptor beta chains derived from one specimen sequenced in a study of blood T cell repertoires in COVID-19. The protocol was immunoSEQ multiplex PCR, while the TCRdb copy is restricted to in-frame clones and leaves out a portion. Of around 99,000 clones in the sample, around 80% were seen once. The material sequenced was peripheral blood. Source of these receptors: a human donor in a cohort sampled during active or convalescent COVID-19.

This chain connects TRBV3-1 (or the pseudogene TRBV3-2) to TRBJ2-7; D is ambiguous. In germline, CDR1 is LGHDT, CDR2 YNNKEL (reference sequence). The CDR3 runs 11 residues. V lost 8 bases and J lost 0, with 5 bases in between. CDR3 region: CASQHSYEQYF. As DNA, the CDR3 is TGTGCCAGCCAACACTCCTACGAGCAGTACTTC.

The V gene is TRBV6-2 or TRBV6-3, the J gene TRBJ2-4; 12 bases line up with TRBD2. From germline, CDR1 is MNHEY and CDR2 SVGEGT. The trim removed 4 bases at V and 6 bases at J, leaving 1 base unmatched. This CDR3 contains 14 residues. As DNA, the CDR3 is TGTGCCAGCAGTTCACTAGCGGGGGGAAACATTCAGTACTTC. Amino acids: CASSSLAGGNIQYF.

The rearrangement joins TRBV11-2 to TRBJ2-1; 8 nucleotides align to TRBD1. Germline loops: CDR1 SGHAT, CDR2 FQNNGV. There are 14 residues in the CDR3. Trimming removed 5 bases from V and 8 bases from J; junction bases left unmatched: 8. CDR3 in DNA: TGTGCCAGCAGCCCCTACAGGACAGGGTATGAGCAGTTCTTC. Amino acids: CASSPYRTGYEQFF.

V gene TRBV2 combines with J gene TRBJ2-5; possible D gene TRBD1, 5 bases. Germline lookup yields CDR1 SNHLY and CDR2 FYNNEI. The V gene lost 7 bases and the J gene lost 2 bases, with 14 bases spanning the gap. This CDR3 contains 14 residues. The CDR3 sequence: CASNFGQSQETQYF. In nucleotides, the CDR3 is TGTGCCAGCAACTTCGGACAATCACAAGAGACCCAGTACTTC.

The chain combines TRBV7-2 with TRBJ2-7; tentatively, D is TRBD1 (5 bases). The germline V gene has CDR1 SGHTA and CDR2 FQGNSA. V gave up 3 bases and J gave up 3 bases, with 12 bases separating them. The CDR3 length is 14 residues. The CDR3, as DNA: TGTGCCAGCAGCTTCGACAGAACCAGCTACGAGCAGTACTTC. It codes for CASSFDRTSYEQYF. Variable domain in full (rest from reference TRBV7-2 and TRBJ2-7): GAGVSQSPSNKVTEKGKDVELRCDPISGHTALYWYRQSLGQGLEFLIYFQGNSAPDKSGLPSDRFSAERTGGSVSTLTIQRTQQEDSAVYLCASSFDRTSYEQYFGPGTRLTVT.

This chain connects TRBV19 to TRBJ2-7; D uncertain. Trimming cost V 1 base and J 6 bases, with 13 bases left between them. The germline V gene encodes CDR1 LNHDA and CDR2 SQIVND (reference sequence). The CDR3 has 14 residues. This CDR3 reads CASSIVRPPSEQYF. The CDR3 DNA follows: TGTGCCAGTAGTATAGTGAGGCCACCTTCCGAGCAGTACTTC.

V usage is TRBV5-4 and J usage is TRBJ1-2, with D hard to call. The germline V gene has CDR1 SGHNT and CDR2 YYREEE (reference sequence). CDR3 length equals 14 residues. Between the trimmed V and J ends, which lost 5 bases and 2 bases, there was a span of 13 bases. Here the CDR3 reads CASSVERPNYGYTF. Written as DNA, the CDR3 is TGTGCCAGCAGTGTGGAGAGGCCGAACTATGGCTACACCTTC.

This clone was recorded only once. The rearrangement uses TRBV27 and TRBJ2-3; 16 bases are a match to TRBD2. The CDR3 consists of 19 residues. The V segment lost 4 bases and the J segment 5 bases; nucleotides outside the gene matches: 12. Looked up from germline, CDR1 is MNHEY and CDR2 is SMNVEV (reference sequence). In DNA form, the CDR3 reads TGTGCCAGCAGTTCTATACCGGGACTAGCGGGGGGGCATAGAGATACGCAGTATTTT. Translated, it gives CASSSIPGLAGGHRDTQYF.

The chain carries TRBV9 and TRBJ2-7; possible D gene TRBD2, 6 bases. The CDR3 has 17 residues. V lost 4 bases and J lost 4, with 24 bases in between. CDR1 is SGDLS, CDR2 YYNGEE, per germline. CDR3 coding DNA: TGTGCCAGCAGCCCCGAGGGATCTCAGCGGGCAGGGTACGAGCAGTACTTC. Protein: CASSPEGSQRAGYEQYF.

A single count supports this clone. CDR3 DNA sequence: TGTGCCAGCAGTTGGGGCGGGAGAGGAAATGAGCAGTTCTTC. Encoded protein: CASSWGGRGNEQFF. This rearrangement joins TRBV27 to TRBJ2-1; TRBD2 agrees at 7 bases. This CDR3 region has 14 residues. Germline loops: CDR1 MNHEY, CDR2 SMNVEV (reference sequence). V was clipped by 4 bases and J by 7 bases; unmatched bases: 7.

V usage is TRBV19 and J usage is TRBJ2-6; D remains unclear. Germline CDR1 and CDR2: LNHDA and SQIVND (reference sequence). The CDR3 is 14 amino acids. The V end lost 7 bases, the J end lost 0 bases, and 7 bases lay between the germline ends. CDR3: CASTPFSGANVLTF. Written as DNA, the CDR3 is TGTGCCAGTACCCCTTTCTCTGGGGCCAACGTCCTGACTTTC. Together with reference TRBV19 and TRBJ2-6, the CDR3 gives the full variable domain: DGGITQSPKYLFRKEGQNVTLSCEQNLNHDAMYWYRQDPGQGLRLIYYSQIVNDFQKGDIAEGYSVSREKKESFPLTVTSAQKNPTAFYLCASTPFSGANVLTFGAGSRLTVL.

V is TRBV4-3 and J is TRBJ2-2, with D possibly being TRBD2 (6 bases). Germline lookup yields CDR1 LGHNA and CDR2 YSLEER. The CDR3 totals 15 residues. Trimming cost V 3 bases and J 6 bases, with 14 bases left between them. This CDR3 is CASSQVSGTSGELFF. The CDR3 nucleotides read TGCGCCAGCAGCCAGGTCTCCGGGACTTCCGGGGAGCTGTTTTTT.

This clone was detected ten times or more. The V gene is TRBV19, the J gene TRBJ2-2; no definite D call. Trimming removed 3 bases at V and 5 bases at J, with 7 bases between. There are 13 residues in the CDR3. The germline gives CDR1 LNHDA, CDR2 SQIVND (reference sequence). CDR3 amino acids: CASSISHTGELFF. CDR3 DNA: TGTGCCAGTAGTATCTCACATACCGGGGAGCTGTTTTTT.

V and J are TRBV3-1 (or the pseudogene TRBV3-2) and TRBJ1-6, with 8 positions matching TRBD1. Germline V lookup: CDR1 LGHDT, CDR2 YNNKEL (reference sequence). Losses at the gene ends were 4 bases for V and 5 bases for J; bases not matched to a gene: 7. The CDR3 extends over 16 amino acids. The CDR3 DNA reads as TGTGCCAGCAGCCCATGGACAGGGAGCAATAATTCACCCCTCCACTTT. Its protein is CASSPWTGSNNSPLHF.

This clone occurred once. The rearrangement joins TRBV9 to TRBJ2-5; 10 positions agree with TRBD1. Per germline, CDR1 SGDLS and CDR2 YYNGEE. The CDR3 is made up of 15 amino acids. Trimming cost V 4 bases and J 5 bases; bases outside gene matches: 8. CDR3 bases: TGTGCCAGCAGCATAAGACAGGGGGCTCGGGAGACCCAGTACTTC. Protein sequence: CASSIRQGARETQYF.

The chain recombines TRBV5-1 with TRBJ1-5, with 7 positions matching TRBD1. Per germline, CDR1 SGHRS and CDR2 YFSETQ. Unmatched junction bases numbered 4, after V lost 0 bases and J lost 4 bases. CDR3 length: 15 amino acids. Here the CDR3 reads CASSLAGGRNQPQHF. The DNA for the CDR3 is TGCGCCAGCAGCTTGGCAGGGGGGAGAAATCAGCCCCAGCATTTT. Full variable domain (outside the CDR3, taken from reference TRBV5-1 and TRBJ1-5): KAGVTQTPRYLIKTRGQQVTLSCSPISGHRSVSWYQQTPGQGLQFLFEYFSETQRNKGNFPGRFSGRQFSNSRSEMNVSTLELGDSALYLCASSLAGGRNQPQHFGDGTRLSIL.

The rearrangement uses TRBV21-1 and TRBJ1-3; the table assigns TRBD1, which was not confirmed against the DNA. TRBV21-1 is a listed pseudogene. The CDR3 spans 11 residues. CDR3 amino acids: CASNRVDTIYF. Here the CDR3 DNA reads TGTGCCAGCAACAGGGTTGACACCATATATTTT.